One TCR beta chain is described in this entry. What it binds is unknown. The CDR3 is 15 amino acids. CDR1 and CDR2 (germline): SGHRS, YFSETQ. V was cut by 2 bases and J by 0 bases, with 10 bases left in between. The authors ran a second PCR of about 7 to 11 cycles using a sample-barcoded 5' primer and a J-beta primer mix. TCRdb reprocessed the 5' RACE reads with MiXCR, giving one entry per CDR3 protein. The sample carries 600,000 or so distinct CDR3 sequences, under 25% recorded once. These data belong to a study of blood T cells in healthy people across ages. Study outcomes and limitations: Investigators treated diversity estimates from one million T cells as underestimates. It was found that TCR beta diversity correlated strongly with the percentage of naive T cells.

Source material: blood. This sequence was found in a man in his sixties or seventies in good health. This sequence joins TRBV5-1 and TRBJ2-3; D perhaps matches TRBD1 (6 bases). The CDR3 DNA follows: TGCGCCAGCAGCTTCACAGGGTATAGCACAGATACGCAGTATTTT. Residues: CASSFTGYSTDTQYF.